This record concerns one T cell receptor beta chain sequence. Its antigen is unknown. Upon completion of roughly ten days in culture, CD4+ T cells were isolated. Everyone in the study got two shots of either the BNT162b2 or mRNA-1273 vaccine. The study found no prior SARS-CoV-2 infection in the vaccine recipients, who tested negative for nucleocapsid antibodies. Germline CDR1 SNHLY, CDR2 FYNNEI. The V and J ends lost 6 bases and 8 bases, in that order; junction bases with no gene match: 8. The CDR3 covers 16 residues. The repertoire was sequenced with immunoSEQ multiplex PCR; TCRdb's copy has only in-frame clones and lacks some. The sample carries more than 60,000 clones, roughly 74% recorded once. The sample belongs to a study of vaccination effects on CD4 cells after COVID-19. Study overall: The post-vaccine samples were taken, at the median, 72 days after the second dose.

Points from the study as a whole: Clones that were induced by infection or by vaccine showed marked contraction late after vaccination.

This chain joins TRBV2 and TRBJ2-3, with 16 bases identical to TRBD2. This specimen was CD4+ T cells from PBMCs cultured without peptide, taken after COVID-19 vaccination. The receptor's source is a human donor who received a COVID-19 vaccine. The CDR3 region is CASRLGLAGGPGTQYF. The CDR3, as DNA: TGTGCCAGCAGACTGGGACTAGCGGGGGGGCCCGGTACGCAGTATTTT.